The T cell receptor beta chain described here comes from a study of blood T cells in healthy people across ages. Study results and limitations: Compared with aged donors, long-lived donors showed fewer expanded clones, suggesting selection.

This clonotype has just a few counts. Its antigen remains unidentified. The CDR3 sequence is 16 residues long. Trimming took 3 bases from V and 4 from J; bases not matched to a gene: 13. In germline, CDR1 is SGHRS, CDR2 YFSETQ. A second roughly 6 to 12 cycle PCR used barcoded and J-beta primers. Using its own MiXCR run on the 5' RACE reads, TCRdb lists one record per CDR3 protein. This sample has roughly 1,100,000 distinct CDR3 sequences, with approximately 26% found just once. A further study also used this sample, focusing on T cells of mothers and their children.

The rearrangement links TRBV5-1 to TRBJ2-7, with TRBD1 matching 7 bases. Material: blood. The source is a girl aged 2 to 9 in good health. CDR3 protein: CASSSTRDRTLYEQYF. The CDR3 bases are TGCGCCAGCAGCTCTACCAGGGACAGAACCCTTTACGAGCAGTACTTC.